This is a list of T cell receptor beta chains from one sample in a study of cytomegalovirus exposure and HLA in healthy donors. Produced via immunoSEQ multiplex PCR; TCRdb's table is partial and in-frame only. The sample contains 110,000 or so clones, approximately 75% of which appear only once. Sequenced material: PBMCs. The receptors here all came from a man between 45 and 60 years old in good health and CMV-seropositive. Both conserved end residues are part of each CDR3. A D gene is named only where the DNA matches it firmly. Only some rows state a clone size, as once, few, many or a class for expanded clones.

CDR3 protein,CDR3 DNA,clone size,J gene,V gene,D gene
CASSQVGGYNEQFF,TGTGCCAGCAGCCAAGTTGGCGGATACAATGAGCAGTTCTTC,-,TRBJ2-1,TRBV4-2,-
CASSESLAGGTDTQYF,TGTGCCAGCAGTGAAAGCCTAGCGGGGGGGACAGATACGCAGTATTTT,-,TRBJ2-3,TRBV6-1,TRBD2
CASFEDYLSSYNEQFF,TGTGCCAGCTTCGAGGACTATTTGAGCTCCTACAATGAGCAGTTCTTC,-,TRBJ2-1,TRBV2,-
CASSVGGVNYEQYF,TGCGCCAGCAGTGTGGGGGGGGTGAACTACGAGCAGTACTTC,-,TRBJ2-7,TRBV5-1,TRBD2
CASSLALGQVNTEAFF,TGTGCCAGCAGCTTAGCCTTGGGACAGGTGAACACTGAAGCTTTCTTT,-,TRBJ1-1,TRBV11-2,TRBD1
CASSVDPAVTVSGNTIYF,TGTGCCAGCAGCGTAGATCCGGCGGTAACGGTCTCTGGAAACACCATATATTTT,-,TRBJ1-3,TRBV9,-
CASSIEQYNQPQHF,TGTGCCAGTAGTATTGAACAGTACAATCAGCCCCAGCATTTT,once,TRBJ1-5,TRBV19,-
CASSRTENSPLHF,TGTGCCAGCAGTAGGACAGAGAATTCACCCCTCCACTTT,-,TRBJ1-6,TRBV2,-
CASSPSGRIEDTQYF,TGCGCCAGCAGTCCTAGCGGGAGGATTGAAGATACGCAGTATTTT,-,TRBJ2-3,TRBV10-1,TRBD2
CASSPSGQGRDEQFF,TGTGCCAGCTCACCTTCGGGACAGGGGAGGGATGAGCAGTTCTTC,-,TRBJ2-1,TRBV18,TRBD1
CASEKGGVNTEAFF,TGTGCCAGTGAGAAGGGAGGAGTCAACACTGAAGCTTTCTTT,-,TRBJ1-1,TRBV6-5,-
CASMTSGGLNTGELFF,TGTGCCAGCATGACTAGCGGGGGTCTGAACACCGGGGAGCTGTTTTTT,once,TRBJ2-2,TRBV28,TRBD2
CAISLAGQSSTDTQYF,TGTGCCATCAGCCTAGCGGGGCAGTCTAGCACAGATACGCAGTATTTT,few,TRBJ2-3,TRBV10-3,TRBD2
CASSYSGLAGGEQYF,TGTGCCAGCAGTTATTCCGGACTAGCGGGAGGCGAGCAGTACTTC,-,TRBJ2-7,TRBV6-5,TRBD2
CASSSGGVAKNIQYF,TGTGCCAGCAGCTCGGGAGGGGTGGCCAAAAACATTCAGTACTTC,-,TRBJ2-4,TRBV6-5,TRBD2
CASSWDTHEQYF,TGCGCCAGCAGCTGGGACACCCACGAGCAGTACTTC,-,TRBJ2-7,TRBV5-1,-
CASSLRGSRSPQPQHF,TGTGCCAGCAGCTTAAGGGGGTCGAGGAGCCCCCAGCCCCAGCATTTT,-,TRBJ1-5,TRBV7-8,-